A single sample gave rise to the 17 T cell receptor beta chains below, sequenced in a study of regulatory T cells in long-lasting Graves disease. To make TCR beta libraries, researchers used iRepertoire HTBI primers and Arm-PCR of CDR3 regions. TCRdb reprocessed the multiplex PCR reads with MiXCR, giving one entry per CDR3 protein. The repertoire holds about 420,000 distinct CDR3 sequences, about 16% seen once, with 23% in the top ten. Time point described: newly diagnosed GD, antithyroid drugs for less than 3 months. The TCR library was made from RNA extracted from PBMCs. The sample was also reused in another study, on T cells in Graves' hyperthyroidism and ophthalmopathy.

Sequencing was performed on peripheral blood mononuclear cells (PBMCs), taken at new diagnosis, from a patient treated with antithyroid drugs. The receptors shown here come from a woman between 18 and 29 years old with Graves disease.

This chain uses TRBV27 with TRBJ2-7; 12 positions match TRBD2. CDR1 and CDR2 from the germline V gene are MNHEY and SMNVEV (reference sequence). The CDR3 contains 15 residues. The V segment lost 6 bases and the J segment 6 bases; nucleotides outside the gene matches: 9. CDR3 nucleotides: TGTGCCAGCAGGGACCGACTAGCGGGAGTAGGCGAGCAGTACTTC. Translated, it gives CASRDRLAGVGEQYF.

This clonotype was counted only a few times. The chain joins TRBV6-1 to TRBJ2-2, with TRBD2 matching 8 bases. Germline V gene lookup returns CDR1 MNHNS and CDR2 SASEGT. This CDR3 comprises 16 residues. J gave up 4 bases and V 3 bases, and 7 bases lay outside the gene matches. The CDR3 DNA follows: TGTGCCAGCAGTGATCCGCCGGGACTAGGCACCGGGGAGCTGTTTTTT. Translating gives CASSDPPGLGTGELFF.

The J gene is TRBJ2-1, the V gene TRBV6-5; 13 nucleotides align to TRBD2. Unmatched junction bases numbered 4, after V lost 0 bases and J lost 5 bases. The CDR3 sequence is 17 residues long. Germline lookup yields CDR1 MNHEY and CDR2 SVGAGI. The CDR3, as DNA: TGTGCCAGCAGTTACTCGCGGACTAGCGGGAGAGACAATGAGCAGTTCTTC. Translation gives CASSYSRTSGRDNEQFF.

The V call is TRBV24-1, the J call TRBJ1-2; possible D gene TRBD1, 6 bases. The length of the CDR3 is 14 residues. Germline CDR1 and CDR2: KGHDR and SFDVKD. Deletions cut 6 bases from V and 4 bases from J, with 14 bases between. The CDR3 sequence is CATSQGTVPYGYTF. In DNA, the CDR3 is TGTGCCACCAGTCAGGGGACCGTCCCCTATGGCTACACCTTC.

This clonotype was found many times. The chain uses TRBV7-8 and TRBJ2-7; 7 bases are shared with TRBD1. The CDR3 totals 15 residues. From germline, CDR1 is SGHVS and CDR2 FQNEAQ. Germline trimming cut 0 bases from V and 5 bases from J; bases unmatched to any gene: 7. CDR3 sequence reads: CASSLASGGFNEQYF. Here the CDR3 DNA reads TGTGCCAGCAGCTTAGCTTCAGGGGGTTTCAACGAGCAGTACTTC.

The chain is built from TRBV2 and TRBJ2-2, with a tentative D call TRBD1 (6 bases). This CDR3 region has 15 residues. The V and J ends lost 2 bases and 2 bases respectively, with 9 bases between them. Germline V gene lookup returns CDR1 SNHLY and CDR2 FYNNEI. CDR3 DNA: TGTGCCAGCAGTGAAACAGGGCTAAACACCGGGGAGCTGTTTTTT. Its protein product is CASSETGLNTGELFF.

About this clonotype: A read error may be the cause here, since a much bigger clone is one base away. This sequence joins TRBV28 and TRBJ2-1; 8 nucleotides match TRBD1. Germline CDR1 MDHEN, CDR2 SYDVKM. V was pared by 3 bases and J by 10 bases, with 11 bases of the junction left unmatched. This CDR3 has 15 amino acids. CDR3 sequence (DNA): TGTGCCAGCAGTTTGTGGGGGGACAGGACGAACGAGCAGTTCTTC. Translation: CASSLWGDRTNEQFF. The full variable domain, rest sourced from reference TRBV28 and TRBJ2-1, is DVKVTQSSRYLVKRTGEKVFLECVQDMDHENMFWYRQDPGLGLRLIYFSYDVKMKEKGDIPEGYSVSREKKERFSLILESASTNQTSMYLCASSLWGDRTNEQFFGPGTRLTVL.

This clonotype has at least ten counts. The rearrangement links TRBV28 to TRBJ2-7; possibly TRBD1 or TRBD2 for D (6 bases each). The ends were cut back, 7 bases at V and 2 bases at J, with 15 bases in the middle. CDR3 length equals 14 residues. The germline CDR1 and CDR2 sequences are MDHEN and SYDVKM. CDR3 bases: TGTGCCAGCACTAACTTGGGGGGCCCCTACGAGCAGTACTTC. This sequence encodes CASTNLGGPYEQYF.

There are a few counts of this clonotype. The genes are TRBV30 and TRBJ2-7, with D hard to call. Trimming removed 0 bases at V and 6 bases at J, with 6 bases between. The CDR3 length is 11 residues. The germline CDR1 and CDR2 sequences are GTSNPN and SVGIG (reference sequence). CDR3 sequence (DNA): TGTGCCTGGAGTGTTTTAGGCGAGCAGTACTTC. This gives the protein CAWSVLGEQYF.

This clonotype was counted ten times or more. This chain links TRBV3-1 with TRBJ1-2, with a tentative D call TRBD1 (5 bases). Per germline, CDR1 LGHDT and CDR2 YNNKEL (reference sequence). The V end lost 5 bases, the J end lost 8 bases, and 9 bases lay between the germline ends. CDR3 size: 11 residues. The CDR3 protein is CASSGHSGYTF. CDR3 coding DNA: TGTGCCAGCAGCGGACATTCGGGCTACACCTTC.

Only a few counts were recorded for this clonotype. This chain connects TRBV11-2 to TRBJ2-6; D might be TRBD1 (5 bases). The CDR3 covers 18 residues. Between the trimmed V and J ends, which lost 9 bases and 0 bases, there was a span of 21 bases. Germline assignment: CDR1 SGHAT and CDR2 FQNNGV. CDR3 protein: CASQSKGQKYSGANVLTF. CDR3 sequence (DNA): TGTGCCAGTCAATCAAAGGGGCAGAAATACTCTGGGGCCAACGTCCTGACTTTC.

The chain uses TRBV7-2 and TRBJ2-7; D gene uncertain. The CDR3 sequence is 14 residues long. Looked up from germline, CDR1 is SGHTA and CDR2 is FQGNSA. With 4 bases removed from V and 3 bases from J, the gap between germline ends came to 13 bases. The CDR3 nucleotides are TGTGCCAGCAGCTCCTCTTTAGGGTACTACGAGCAGTACTTC. It is translated as CASSSSLGYYEQYF.

This clonotype showed up many times. V usage is TRBV28 and J usage is TRBJ2-1, with D uncertain. Looked up from germline, CDR1 is MDHEN and CDR2 is SYDVKM. The CDR3 consists of 13 residues. V dropped 2 bases and J dropped 6 bases, with 8 bases sitting between them. CDR3 coding DNA: TGTGCCAGCAGTTTAACGGTAGGCAATGAGCAGTTCTTC. This encodes CASSLTVGNEQFF. Looking up the rest from reference TRBV28 and TRBJ2-1 gives the full variable domain: DVKVTQSSRYLVKRTGEKVFLECVQDMDHENMFWYRQDPGLGLRLIYFSYDVKMKEKGDIPEGYSVSREKKERFSLILESASTNQTSMYLCASSLTVGNEQFFGPGTRLTVL.

This clonotype turned up a few times. The rearrangement joins TRBV15 to TRBJ2-3; D unresolved. This CDR3 is 16 amino acids long. Germline V gene lookup returns CDR1 LNHNV and CDR2 YYDKDF (reference sequence). V lost 5 bases and J 1 base, leaving 16 bases between the germline ends. CDR3 nucleotides: TGTGCCACCAGCGATCGCAAAGTATGGGGCACAGATACGCAGTATTTT. It specifies CATSDRKVWGTDTQYF.

The sample holds many counts of this clonotype. The chain employs TRBV29-1 and TRBJ2-7; 7 bases agree with TRBD2. In germline, CDR1 is SQVTM, CDR2 ANQGSEA. The CDR3 has 12 amino acids. With V trimmed by 6 bases and J by 2 bases, 4 bases remained unmatched. The CDR3 loop is CSVRAGPYEQYF. The CDR3 nucleotides read TGCAGCGTCCGAGCGGGGCCCTACGAGCAGTACTTC.

This clonotype has a single count. J is TRBJ1-6 and V is TRBV5-1; D unresolved. With 1 base removed from V and 4 bases from J, the gap between germline ends came to 6 bases. Germline V gene sequence: CDR1 SGHRS, CDR2 YFSETQ. The CDR3 is 14 residues long. Here the CDR3 DNA reads TGCGCCAGCAGCTTGACAGATTATAATTCACCCCTCCACTTT. Residues: CASSLTDYNSPLHF.

The rearrangement uses TRBV5-1 and TRBJ1-3, with D hard to call. Germline loops: CDR1 SGHRS, CDR2 YFSETQ. The CDR3 loop spans 15 amino acids. V lost 3 bases and J lost 2, with 12 bases in between. In DNA, the CDR3 is TGCGCCAGCAGCTGGGATCCGGTGACTGGAAACACCATATATTTT. Its translation is CASSWDPVTGNTIYF.